These 27 T cell receptor beta chains came from one sample sequenced in a study of cytomegalovirus exposure and HLA in healthy donors. The PCR employed 60 Vbeta primers together with 13 Jbeta primers. Produced via immunoSEQ multiplex PCR; TCRdb's table is partial and in-frame only. The sample lists some 77,000 clones; roughly 85% were seen once. Sequenced input: PBMCs. All receptors derive from a young man in good health and CMV-seronegative.

CDR3: CASSLDRSRGTGELFF. The CDR3 DNA is TGTGCCAGCAGCCTGGACCGCTCTCGGGGAACCGGGGAGCTGTTTTTT. The V and J genes are TRBV7-2 and TRBJ2-2, with a tentative D call TRBD2 (5 bases). The CDR3 is made up of 16 amino acids. In germline, CDR1 is SGHTA, CDR2 FQGNSA. V was clipped by 5 bases and J by 5 bases, with 18 bases between them.

J is TRBJ1-4 and V is TRBV7-2; no definite D call. This CDR3 is built from 13 residues. V was shortened by 8 bases and J by 6 bases, with 13 bases between the two germline ends. Germline V CDR1 and CDR2: SGHTA, FQGNSA. CDR3 region: CASAGSIDEKLFF. As DNA, the CDR3 is TGTGCCAGCGCCGGGTCCATTGATGAAAAACTGTTTTTT.

The chain employs TRBV5-8 and TRBJ2-4; possible D gene TRBD1, 6 bases. The length of the CDR3 is 17 residues. Trimming stripped 3 bases from V and 3 bases from J, with 19 bases between. From germline, CDR1 is SGHTS and CDR2 YDEGEE. The CDR3 DNA sequence: TGTGCCAGCAGCTGGACAAAGGACAGTCATTTCAAAAACATTCAGTACTTC. This translates into CASSWTKDSHFKNIQYF.

V gene TRBV18 combines with J gene TRBJ1-2; D gene ambiguous. CDR1 is KGHSH and CDR2 is LQKENI in the germline V gene. The CDR3 runs to 14 residues. V was trimmed by 0 bases and J by 2 bases, leaving 7 bases between them. CDR3 DNA sequence: TGTGCCAGCTCACCACCGTGGGAGAACTATGGCTACACCTTC. Translating it yields CASSPPWENYGYTF.

The genes are TRBV19 and TRBJ2-3, with 11 nucleotides matching TRBD2. From germline, CDR1 is LNHDA and CDR2 SQIVND (reference sequence). This CDR3 spans 18 amino acids. The V and J ends lost 6 bases and 0 bases, in that order; junction bases with no gene match: 11. As DNA, the CDR3 is TGTGCCAGTAGGTCCGGCGGTGTAGCGGGGGGGAGCACAGATACGCAGTATTTT. Its translation: CASRSGGVAGGSTDTQYF.

This chain joins TRBV4-2 and TRBJ2-2; 9 bases match TRBD1. The CDR3 has 19 residues. The V and J ends lost 1 base and 5 bases, in that order; junction bases with no gene match: 14. Germline CDR1 is LGHNA and CDR2 is YNFKEQ. The CDR3 protein is CASSQVRDRARKRTGELFF. As DNA, the CDR3 is TGTGCCAGCAGCCAAGTAAGGGACAGGGCTAGGAAGAGGACCGGGGAGCTGTTTTTT.

This clone was seen just once. This chain joins TRBV7-9 and TRBJ2-2; maybe TRBD1 (6 bases). The CDR3 is 15 residues long. With 1 base removed from V and 7 bases from J, the gap between germline ends came to 13 bases. CDR1 and CDR2 (germline): SEHNR, FQNEAQ (reference sequence). The DNA for the CDR3 is TGTGCCAGCAGCTTAGGACAGGAGGAGGACGGGGAGCTGTTTTTT. Its protein product is CASSLGQEEDGELFF.

The chain couples TRBV5-1 to TRBJ2-5; 9 bases are shared with TRBD1. Trimming took 2 bases from V and 5 from J; bases not matched to a gene: 4. Germline V CDR1 and CDR2: SGHRS, YFSETQ. The length of the CDR3 is 14 residues. The DNA of the CDR3 is TGCGCCAGCAGCTTTATCGGGACAGGGGAGACCCAGTACTTC. Protein product: CASSFIGTGETQYF.

The rearrangement uses TRBV6-1 and TRBJ1-1; no reliable D call. V lost 2 bases, J lost 0 bases, and 10 bases lay in between. This CDR3 region has 15 residues. CDR1 and CDR2 (germline): MNHNS, SASEGT. The CDR3 nucleotides read TGTGCCAGCAGTGAATTGGGCAGCTTGAACACTGAAGCTTTCTTT. It codes for CASSELGSLNTEAFF.

The chain carries TRBV5-5 and TRBJ1-6, with TRBD1 identical over 9 bases. The CDR3 length is 17 residues. The germline CDR1 and CDR2 sequences are SGHKS and YYEKEE (reference sequence). Trimming at V came to 4 bases and at J to 7 bases, leaving 12 bases not matched to a gene. The DNA for the CDR3 is TGTGCCAGCAGCCAGCTAGGACAGGGGTTATTAAATTCACCCCTCCACTTT. Its protein is CASSQLGQGLLNSPLHF.

This clone showed up just a few times. This chain uses TRBV30 with TRBJ1-4; 8 bases are a match to TRBD1. This CDR3 has 16 amino acids. The germline gives CDR1 GTSNPN, CDR2 SVGIG (reference sequence). The V and J ends lost 1 base and 4 bases, in that order; junction bases with no gene match: 8. Written as DNA, the CDR3 is TGTGCCTGGAGTGCCAAGGGACAGGCCCTTAATGAAAAACTGTTTTTT. Encoded protein: CAWSAKGQALNEKLFF.

V gene TRBV30 combines with J gene TRBJ1-6; D might be TRBD1 (5 bases). Per germline, CDR1 GTSNPN and CDR2 SVGIG (reference sequence). Trimming cost V 4 bases and J 6 bases, with 10 bases left between them. This CDR3 comprises 13 residues. This chain's CDR3 is CAWTGMGNSPLHF. CDR3 in DNA: TGTGCCTGGACAGGGATGGGTAATTCACCCCTCCACTTT.

The CDR3 bases are TGTGCCAGCAGAAGGGACAGGGATCAGCCCCAGCATTTT. It codes for CASRRDRDQPQHF. The J gene is TRBJ1-5, the V gene TRBV2; the match to TRBD1 covers 9 bases. This CDR3 comprises 13 residues. The V gene's germline CDR1 is SNHLY and CDR2 FYNNEI. After removal of 6 bases from V and 5 bases from J, the junction contained 2 bases not matched to a gene. The complete variable domain, with remaining parts taken from reference TRBV2 and TRBJ1-5, reads EPEVTQTPSHQVTQMGQEVILRCVPISNHLYFYWYRQILGQKVEFLVSFYNNEISEKSEIFDDQFSVERPDGSNFTLKIRSTKLEDSAMYFCASRRDRDQPQHFGDGTRLSIL.

This chain connects TRBV28 to TRBJ2-1, with D possibly TRBD2 on 5 matching bases. Germline values: CDR1 MDHEN, CDR2 SYDVKM. The CDR3 covers 14 residues. Deletions cut 7 bases from V and 4 bases from J, with 14 bases between. CDR3 nucleotides: TGTGCCAGCATCGGCGGTTGGAGGTACAATGAGCAGTTCTTC. Translated, it gives CASIGGWRYNEQFF.

This chain uses TRBV4-1 with TRBJ2-5, with 10 bases aligning to TRBD1. The CDR3 loop spans 15 amino acids. V was clipped by 1 base and J by 5 bases; unmatched bases: 4. Germline assignment: CDR1 MGHRA and CDR2 YSYEKL. CDR3 sequence: CASSQAGTGAETQYF. DNA for the CDR3: TGCGCCAGCAGCCAAGCCGGGACAGGGGCGGAGACCCAGTACTTC.

The V gene is TRBV6-1, the J gene TRBJ2-1; TRBD2 aligns across 7 bases. The CDR3 is made up of 15 amino acids. The V gene end was trimmed by 6 bases and the J gene end by 6 bases; junction bases not matched to a gene: 11. Germline CDR1 is MNHNS and CDR2 is SASEGT. The DNA for the CDR3 is TGTGCCAGCAGGGCGACTAGCATGATTCGCAATGAGCAGTTCTTC. Translation: CASRATSMIRNEQFF.

This clone was observed a handful of times. This chain connects TRBV14 to TRBJ2-3, with D possibly matching TRBD2 (6 bases). The CDR3 consists of 16 residues. Trimming took off 3 bases at V and 4 bases at J, with 17 bases between the two ends. Germline CDR1 reads SGHDN; CDR2 reads FVKESK. The CDR3 loop reads CASSHLGGQGADTQYF. DNA of the CDR3: TGTGCCAGCAGCCACCTCGGGGGTCAGGGCGCAGATACGCAGTATTTT.

The chain has TRBV7-6 and TRBJ2-3; TRBD2 is a possible D gene (6 bases). Per the germline V gene, CDR1 is SGHVS and CDR2 is FNYEAQ. The CDR3 totals 16 residues. The ends were cut back, 5 bases at V and 2 bases at J, with 17 bases in the middle. In DNA form, the CDR3 reads TGTGCCAGCAGCCCTGGAGGGTCCCCTCTCACAGATACGCAGTATTTT. This sequence encodes CASSPGGSPLTDTQYF.

This clone turned up a few times. J is TRBJ2-3 and V is TRBV5-1, with 7 bases matching TRBD2. With V trimmed by 5 bases and J by 2 bases, 5 bases remained unmatched. CDR3 length: 14 residues. The V gene's germline CDR1 is SGHRS and CDR2 YFSETQ. CDR3 residues: CASREGGPTDTQYF. The CDR3 DNA sequence: TGCGCCAGCAGGGAGGGAGGGCCCACAGATACGCAGTATTTT.

The J gene is TRBJ2-7, the V gene TRBV2, with 8 bases lining up with TRBD2. Germline trimming cut 11 bases from V and 7 bases from J; bases unmatched to any gene: 13. The CDR3 spans 13 residues. Per germline, CDR1 SNHLY and CDR2 FYNNEI. CDR3 sequence: CAGTRGGGWEQYF. The CDR3 DNA is TGTGCCGGAACGCGGGGCGGGGGGTGGGAGCAGTACTTC.

This chain uses TRBV5-6 with TRBJ2-3; the D gene is possibly TRBD2 (5 bases). Deletions cut 0 bases from V and 5 bases from J, with 13 bases between. The germline gives CDR1 SGHDT, CDR2 YYEEEE. There are 15 residues in the CDR3. CDR3 in amino acids: CASSLGIRRGDTQYF. The CDR3 nucleotides read TGTGCCAGCAGCTTGGGGATTAGACGGGGAGATACGCAGTATTTT.

This chain connects TRBV5-5 to TRBJ1-1, with D unclear. This CDR3 is built from 19 residues. Trimming shortened V by 0 bases and J by 0 bases, and 21 bases separated the two germline ends. Germline V gene sequence: CDR1 SGHKS, CDR2 YYEKEE (reference sequence). In nucleotides, the CDR3 is TGTGCCAGCAGCTTGGGCACACCCCTCTCGACATCCATGAACACTGAAGCTTTCTTT. This encodes CASSLGTPLSTSMNTEAFF.

The J gene is TRBJ2-5, the V gene TRBV27, with a weak D call TRBD2 (5 bases). The germline CDR1 and CDR2 sequences are MNHEY and SMNVEV (reference sequence). Deletions cut 5 bases from V and 9 bases from J, with 19 bases between. The CDR3 contains 14 residues. CDR3 in amino acids: CASSPGMGMLAQYF. In DNA, the CDR3 is TGTGCCAGCAGTCCGGGGATGGGGATGCTGGCCCAGTACTTC.

The chain is built from TRBV28 and TRBJ2-7; 9 bases are a match to TRBD1. The CDR3 is 15 amino acids. Looked up from germline, CDR1 is MDHEN and CDR2 is SYDVKM. Trimming at V came to 5 bases and at J to 2 bases, leaving 7 bases not matched to a gene. Here the CDR3 reads CASSTRDRDPYEQYF. The CDR3 DNA reads TGTGCCAGCAGTACCCGGGACAGGGACCCCTACGAGCAGTACTTC.

The chain links TRBV19 to TRBJ2-1, with TRBD1 matching over 11 bases. Germline V gene lookup returns CDR1 LNHDA and CDR2 SQIVND (reference sequence). V lost 5 bases, J lost 5 bases, and 5 bases stayed unmatched. This CDR3 spans 15 amino acids. The CDR3 reads CASSEGTGGNNEQFF. In DNA form, the CDR3 reads TGTGCCAGTAGTGAGGGGACAGGGGGGAACAATGAGCAGTTCTTC.

This clone occurred once. The chain couples TRBV7-9 to TRBJ2-3; D gene uncertain. The CDR3 contains 16 residues. V lost 1 base, J lost 2 bases, and 13 bases lay in between. From germline, CDR1 is SEHNR and CDR2 FQNEAQ (reference sequence). The CDR3 loop is CASSLGSSPSTDTQYF. The CDR3, as DNA: TGTGCCAGCAGCTTAGGGAGCTCCCCCTCCACAGATACGCAGTATTTT.

The rearrangement links TRBV14 to TRBJ1-2; D unresolved. The CDR3 spans 15 residues. The V gene lost 1 base and the J gene lost 5 bases, with 14 bases spanning the gap. CDR1 is SGHDN and CDR2 is FVKESK in the germline V gene. This CDR3 reads CASSQAYGVGYGYTF. CDR3 DNA sequence: TGTGCCAGCAGCCAAGCTTACGGGGTTGGGTATGGCTACACCTTC.